Sequencing of this T cell receptor (beta chain) was carried out in a study of T cell repertoires in cytomegalovirus infection. Study background: Used in the study were CMV epitopes, some recently identified and HLA-C-restricted, others well-studied and HLA-B-restricted. Both CMV infection and a matching HLA type were indicated by public TCR beta signatures.

The CDR3 loop spans 14 amino acids. Germline assignment: CDR1 SGHDT and CDR2 YYEEEE. V was clipped by 5 bases and J by 7 bases, with 15 bases between them. With regard to this clonotype: Its target is unknown.

In TCRdb, the reads were re-called with MiXCR into one record per CDR3 protein. This table has about 770,000 distinct CDR3 sequences, roughly 29% appearing once. Broader study findings: CMV-specific TCR beta clonotypes restricted by HLA-C dominated the ex vivo response.

This specimen was cultured CD8+ T cells from PBMCs, taken from culture after CMV antigen stimulation. This sequence joins TRBV5-6 and TRBJ1-4, with D possibly matching TRBD1 (6 bases). The TCR comes from a human donor in good health (CMV status not recorded). Some clones in this sample may be carry-over from other donors' samples. CDR3 nucleotides: TGTGCCAGCAGGAAAGGGACAATGGGTGAAAAACTGTTTTTT. Its protein product is CASRKGTMGEKLFF.